The 28 T cell receptor beta chains below come from one sample, sequenced in a study of shared clonotypes between healthy human individuals. Clones were sequenced by immunoSEQ multiplex PCR, and TCRdb holds only the in-frame ones, with some missing. The table records 2 million to 3 million clones, 80% to 95% of them present only once. The sequenced sample was naive CD4+ T cells from PBMCs. The sample's subset: CD45RA+ positively selected. The receptors here all came from a man in his late teens or twenties in good health. Some clones in this sample may be carry-over from other donors' samples.

V and J are TRBV6-6 and TRBJ1-3, with D possibly being TRBD1 (5 bases). Trimming took off 7 bases at V and 5 bases at J, with 15 bases between the two ends. CDR3 length: 14 amino acids. Germline V gene data show CDR1 as MNHNY and CDR2 as SVGAGI (reference sequence). The CDR3 DNA reads as TGTGCCAGCACCCAGGGTGTTATCAGAAACACCATATATTTT. It is translated as CASTQGVIRNTIYF.

V is TRBV11-1 and J is TRBJ2-1; 13 bases line up with TRBD2. The germline CDR1 and CDR2 sequences are SGHAT and FQDESV (reference sequence). This CDR3 is built from 16 residues. The V gene end was trimmed by 3 bases and the J gene end by 8 bases; junction bases not matched to a gene: 7. The CDR3 is CASSFGLAGVADEQFF. The CDR3 DNA reads TGTGCCAGCAGCTTCGGACTAGCGGGAGTGGCGGATGAGCAGTTCTTC.

This clone was detected once. The rearrangement uses TRBV6-5 and TRBJ1-6, with 7 positions matching TRBD1. Germline CDR1 and CDR2: MNHEY and SVGAGI. With V trimmed by 5 bases and J by 5 bases, 3 bases remained unmatched. The CDR3 extends over 14 amino acids. The CDR3 DNA sequence: TGTGCCAGCAGTCGACAGGGTAATAATTCACCCCTCCACTTT. Its translation: CASSRQGNNSPLHF.

This clone was counted once. In the same sample, other DNA sequences code for this CDR3. This chain joins TRBV7-8 and TRBJ2-7; D remains ambiguous. Germline assignment: CDR1 SGHVS and CDR2 FQNEAQ. The CDR3 has 13 residues. The V end lost 1 base, the J end lost 3 bases, and 7 bases lay between the germline ends. CDR3 region: CASSLGGRYEQYF. The CDR3 DNA reads as TGTGCCAGCAGCTTAGGAGGTCGCTACGAGCAGTACTTC.

This chain connects TRBV28 to TRBJ2-5; the match to TRBD2 covers 8 bases. Trimming removed 8 bases from V and 5 bases from J; junction bases left unmatched: 13. Germline assignment: CDR1 MDHEN and CDR2 SYDVKM. CDR3 size: 15 residues. CDR3 amino acids: CASQEGTSVGETQYF. In DNA, the CDR3 is TGTGCCAGCCAAGAAGGGACTAGTGTGGGGGAGACCCAGTACTTC. The full variable domain, completed using reference TRBV28 and TRBJ2-5, is DVKVTQSSRYLVKRTGEKVFLECVQDMDHENMFWYRQDPGLGLRLIYFSYDVKMKEKGDIPEGYSVSREKKERFSLILESASTNQTSMYLCASQEGTSVGETQYFGPGTRLLVL.

The chain carries TRBV5-1 and TRBJ2-1; no reliable D call. The CDR3 runs 14 residues. V was pared by 0 bases and J by 3 bases, with 7 bases between. The germline gives CDR1 SGHRS, CDR2 YFSETQ. The CDR3 loop reads CASSLAANYNEQFF. The DNA of the CDR3 is TGCGCCAGCAGCTTGGCGGCAAACTACAATGAGCAGTTCTTC.

This chain connects TRBV30 to TRBJ2-7; 7 bases map to TRBD2. The CDR3 extends over 17 amino acids. Germline V CDR1 and CDR2: GTSNPN, SVGIG (reference sequence). J gave up 3 bases and V 0 bases, and 14 bases lay outside the gene matches. CDR3 in amino acids: CAWSVQLGGKGIYEQYF. The CDR3 bases are TGTGCCTGGAGTGTACAATTGGGGGGGAAGGGGATCTACGAGCAGTACTTC. The whole variable domain, remainder taken from reference TRBV30 and TRBJ2-7, is SQTIHQWPATLVQPVGSPLSLECTVEGTSNPNLYWYRQAAGRGLQLLFYSVGIGQISSEVPQNLSASRPQDRQFILSSKKLLLSDSGFYLCAWSVQLGGKGIYEQYFGPGTRLTVT.

The rearrangement uses TRBV10-3 and TRBJ1-2; a possible D gene is TRBD1 (6 bases). Germline CDR1 reads ENHRY; CDR2 reads SYGVKD. V dropped 6 bases and J dropped 4 bases, with 12 bases sitting between them. This CDR3 region has 13 residues. The CDR3 loop reads CAIRDSGAYGYTF. In DNA, the CDR3 is TGTGCCATCAGGGACAGTGGGGCCTATGGCTACACCTTC.

The chain carries TRBV2 and TRBJ2-1, with TRBD1 matching over 7 bases. The CDR3 is 16 residues long. CDR1 and CDR2 from the germline V gene are SNHLY and FYNNEI. J lost 5 bases, V lost 6 bases, and 13 bases had no gene match. The CDR3, as DNA: TGTGCCAGCAGATCCGGGACAGACCTAGGAAACAATGAGCAGTTCTTC. Translating gives CASRSGTDLGNNEQFF. Full variable domain (missing parts from reference TRBV2 and TRBJ2-1): EPEVTQTPSHQVTQMGQEVILRCVPISNHLYFYWYRQILGQKVEFLVSFYNNEISEKSEIFDDQFSVERPDGSNFTLKIRSTKLEDSAMYFCASRSGTDLGNNEQFFGPGTRLTVL.

This clone was seen just once. The chain couples TRBV6-5 to TRBJ1-3; the D gene is possibly TRBD1 (6 bases). The V and J ends lost 6 bases and 4 bases respectively, with 13 bases between them. CDR3 length: 14 residues. Germline CDR1 MNHEY, CDR2 SVGAGI. In nucleotides, the CDR3 is TGTGCCAGCAGAGCCCGGACAGCAGGAAACACCATATATTTT. As protein: CASRARTAGNTIYF.

V is TRBV2 and J is TRBJ2-5; 10 positions match TRBD1. From germline, CDR1 is SNHLY and CDR2 FYNNEI. This CDR3 is 15 amino acids long. Trimming at V came to 6 bases and at J to 5 bases, leaving 9 bases not matched to a gene. The CDR3 sequence: CASSRDRGAAETQYF. The CDR3 DNA follows: TGTGCCAGCAGCAGGGACAGGGGTGCCGCGGAGACCCAGTACTTC.

V is TRBV28 and J is TRBJ2-7; tentatively, D is TRBD1 (6 bases). Trimming took off 2 bases at V and 2 bases at J, with 13 bases between the two ends. Germline V gene lookup returns CDR1 MDHEN and CDR2 SYDVKM. This CDR3 is built from 15 residues. The CDR3 DNA follows: TGTGCCAGCAGTTTAGGGGGCAGCCTGACCTACGAGCAGTACTTC. It translates to CASSLGGSLTYEQYF.

The chain recombines TRBV5-6 with TRBJ1-2, with D hard to call. The length of the CDR3 is 15 residues. Between the trimmed V and J ends, which lost 0 bases and 2 bases, there was a span of 11 bases. CDR1 and CDR2 (germline): SGHDT, YYEEEE. Here the CDR3 reads CASSLVRFLNYGYTF. CDR3 in DNA: TGTGCCAGCAGCTTGGTCAGGTTCCTGAACTATGGCTACACCTTC.

V and J are TRBV5-1 and TRBJ2-1, with D unclear. This CDR3 contains 15 residues. CDR1 SGHRS and CDR2 YFSETQ come from the germline V gene. V was shortened by 4 bases and J by 2 bases, with 13 bases between the two germline ends. The CDR3 region has the DNA TGCGCCAGCAGCCCCGACTCAACTCCCTACAATGAGCAGTTCTTC. It is translated as CASSPDSTPYNEQFF. Combining the CDR3 with reference TRBV5-1 and TRBJ2-1 gives the whole variable domain KAGVTQTPRYLIKTRGQQVTLSCSPISGHRSVSWYQQTPGQGLQFLFEYFSETQRNKGNFPGRFSGRQFSNSRSEMNVSTLELGDSALYLCASSPDSTPYNEQFFGPGTRLTVL.

The chain combines TRBV7-2 with TRBJ2-2, with 12 bases fitting TRBD2. The CDR3 covers 16 residues. Germline CDR1 is SGHTA and CDR2 is FQGNSA. J was trimmed by 6 bases and V by 5 bases; bases with no gene match: 7. This CDR3 reads CASSPWTSGIPGELFF. For the CDR3, the DNA is TGTGCCAGCAGCCCATGGACTAGCGGGATTCCCGGGGAGCTGTTTTTT.

Comment on this clone: Other DNA sequences in this sample translate to the same CDR3. The rearrangement uses TRBV6-5 and TRBJ2-7; D is ambiguous. This CDR3 region has 11 residues. The germline V gene encodes CDR1 MNHEY and CDR2 SVGAGI. V was pared by 4 bases and J by 4 bases, with 5 bases between. CDR3 in amino acids: CASSSNYEQYF. CDR3 in DNA: TGTGCCAGCAGTTCGAATTACGAGCAGTACTTC.

This chain joins TRBV7-8 and TRBJ2-5, with 8 positions matching TRBD1. J lost 3 bases, V lost 2 bases, and 5 bases had no gene match. The CDR3 is 15 amino acids. Germline CDR1 SGHVS, CDR2 FQNEAQ. CDR3 in amino acids: CASSLSGTGEETQYF. As DNA, the CDR3 is TGTGCCAGCAGCTTATCCGGGACAGGTGAAGAGACCCAGTACTTC.

This chain links TRBV7-2 with TRBJ2-3; TRBD2 matches at 8 bases. The CDR3 is made up of 15 amino acids. Germline CDR1 reads SGHTA; CDR2 reads FQGNSA. The junction had 6 bases not matched to a gene; V was cut back by 5 bases and J by 2 bases. The CDR3 bases are TGTGCCAGCAGCCGATGGACTAGCAACACAGATACGCAGTATTTT. Translated, it gives CASSRWTSNTDTQYF.

V usage is TRBV7-2 and J usage is TRBJ2-7; 7 bases map to TRBD1. V was pared by 3 bases and J by 3 bases, with 5 bases of the junction left unmatched. Germline V gives CDR1 SGHTA, CDR2 FQGNSA. The length of the CDR3 is 14 residues. The CDR3 is CASSFDRESYEQYF. CDR3 bases: TGTGCCAGCAGCTTTGACAGGGAAAGCTACGAGCAGTACTTC.

The rearrangement joins TRBV9 to TRBJ2-3; 13 bases map to TRBD2. Looked up from germline, CDR1 is SGDLS and CDR2 is YYNGEE. With V trimmed by 2 bases and J by 1 base, 7 bases remained unmatched. The CDR3 length is 18 residues. CDR3 DNA: TGTGCCAGCAGCGTGACCGGGACTAGCGGGAAGGGCACAGATACGCAGTATTTT. Translating gives CASSVTGTSGKGTDTQYF.

The chain couples TRBV30 to TRBJ1-2, with D unresolved. CDR3 length equals 12 residues. CDR1 GTSNPN and CDR2 SVGIG come from the germline V gene (reference sequence). The V end lost 0 bases, the J end lost 4 bases, and 6 bases lay between the germline ends. The CDR3 sequence: CAWSVDSYGYTF. CDR3 DNA: TGTGCCTGGAGTGTAGATAGCTATGGCTACACCTTC.

The gene calls are TRBV6-5 and TRBJ2-7; 9 bases agree with TRBD1. CDR3 length: 15 residues. Germline trimming cut 5 bases from V and 2 bases from J; bases unmatched to any gene: 7. Germline V CDR1 and CDR2: MNHEY, SVGAGI. CDR3 bases: TGTGCCAGCAGTGTCGTGGGACAGGGTACCTACGAGCAGTACTTC. This sequence encodes CASSVVGQGTYEQYF.

V and J are TRBV2 and TRBJ2-2; possible D gene TRBD2, 6 bases. The ends were cut back, 3 bases at V and 4 bases at J, with 9 bases in the middle. CDR1 SNHLY and CDR2 FYNNEI come from the germline V gene. This CDR3 is 14 amino acids long. The CDR3 spells CASSDLASTGELFF. The DNA for the CDR3 is TGTGCCAGCAGTGATCTAGCGAGCACCGGGGAGCTGTTTTTT.

This chain links TRBV19 with TRBJ2-7, with 8 bases that match TRBD2. CDR3 size: 16 residues. The V and J ends lost 3 bases and 0 bases, in that order; junction bases with no gene match: 7. Germline V gene data show CDR1 as LNHDA and CDR2 as SQIVND (reference sequence). CDR3 nucleotides: TGTGCCAGTAGTATGCCCAAGACTAGCGTCTCCTACGAGCAGTACTTC. Translating it yields CASSMPKTSVSYEQYF.

The chain combines TRBV6-5 with TRBJ1-1, with D hard to call. The CDR3 is 16 amino acids. Per germline, CDR1 MNHEY and CDR2 SVGAGI. V was trimmed by 0 bases and J by 1 base, leaving 12 bases between them. The DNA of the CDR3 is TGTGCCAGCAGTTACTCGCTTCATCGGGGGAACACTGAAGCTTTCTTT. Its protein product is CASSYSLHRGNTEAFF.

The chain recombines TRBV4-1 with TRBJ2-3; tentative D call: TRBD2 (6 bases). This CDR3 has 17 residues. The germline V gene has CDR1 MGHRA and CDR2 YSYEKL. The ends were cut back, 2 bases at V and 2 bases at J, with 17 bases in the middle. CDR3 DNA sequence: TGCGCCAGCAGCCAACAACCGGGACTCCGTCTCACAGATACGCAGTATTTT. Its protein product is CASSQQPGLRLTDTQYF.

The V gene is TRBV4-1, the J gene TRBJ2-3; 7 positions agree with TRBD2. Per the germline V gene, CDR1 is MGHRA and CDR2 is YSYEKL. The V gene end was trimmed by 1 base and the J gene end by 2 bases; junction bases not matched to a gene: 9. The CDR3 runs to 17 residues. CDR3 sequence: CASSQGFSGVITDTQYF. CDR3 DNA sequence: TGCGCCAGCAGCCAAGGATTCAGCGGGGTGATCACAGATACGCAGTATTTT.

The CDR3 coding sequence is TGCGCCAGCAGCTTGGCCGAGGCTAGCGTTATAGAGACCCAGTACTTC. This sequence encodes CASSLAEASVIETQYF. This rearrangement joins TRBV5-1 to TRBJ2-5; D perhaps matches TRBD2 (6 bases). The CDR3 has 16 residues. Germline V gene lookup returns CDR1 SGHRS and CDR2 YFSETQ. With 0 bases removed from V and 4 bases from J, the gap between germline ends came to 16 bases.